The clone carrying this T cell receptor (beta chain) occurred many times. Its antigen is currently unknown. The data are from a study of T-cell memory formation after mild COVID-19. Via MiXCR, TCRdb re-called the 5' RACE reads, giving one row per CDR3 protein. Among more than 100,000 distinct CDR3 sequences, about 6% were seen once, and the ten largest hold approximately 2.1%. Study-level points and caveats: Clones contracting across day 15 to 85 had a balanced CD4/CD8 profile; later expanding clones leaned CD4+. Proof of SARS-CoV-2 specificity was absent for the second-wave clones that crested on day 37.

The CDR3 runs 16 residues. Looked up from germline, CDR1 is SGHTA and CDR2 is FQGNSA. V lost 5 bases and J 0 bases, leaving 14 bases between the germline ends. This sequence was found in an adult woman who had mild COVID-19 (a few samples of this study predate the infection). Cell type and time point are not known. Sequencing was done on a sample of PBMCs or a T cell subset sorted from them (not recorded which). The gene calls are TRBV7-2 and TRBJ2-1; TRBD1 or TRBD2 may be the D gene (5 bases each). The CDR3 region has the DNA TGTGCCAGCAGCGGCAGGGCGGGCGGCTCCTACAATGAGCAGTTCTTC. This translates into CASSGRAGGSYNEQFF. Together with reference TRBV7-2 and TRBJ2-1, the CDR3 gives the full variable domain: GAGVSQSPSNKVTEKGKDVELRCDPISGHTALYWYRQSLGQGLEFLIYFQGNSAPDKSGLPSDRFSAERTGGSVSTLTIQRTQQEDSAVYLCASSGRAGGSYNEQFFGPGTRLTVL.